Listed below are T cell receptor beta chains from one sample, sequenced in a study of blood T cell repertoires in COVID-19. The protocol was immunoSEQ multiplex PCR, while the TCRdb copy is restricted to in-frame clones and leaves out a portion. The profile shows under 170,000 clones, 84% of them singletons. The specimen sequenced was peripheral blood. These TCRs come from a man in his 70s with acute or convalescent COVID-19. The CDR3 runs from the conserved cysteine through the conserved F or W. Only some rows state a clone size, as once, few, many or a class for expanded clones.

>.|TRBJ2-5|TRBV15
CATSRGQGTQETQYF
>many|TRBJ2-7|TRBV29-1
CSVLTSDFNEQYF
>.|TRBJ1-5|TRBV5-1
CASSLMGLREQPQHF
>.|TRBJ2-3|TRBV9
CASSVPASGQENTQYF
>.|TRBJ2-7|TRBV12-3/TRBV12-4
CASRWDTEYEQYF
>.|TRBJ2-2|TRBV5-4
CASSLEAPGRGAGELFF
>.|TRBJ2-6|TRBV10-2
CASSGGLDRGGANVLTF
>once|TRBJ2-2|TRBV11-3
CASSGPVTGELFF
>.|TRBJ2-7|TRBV29-1
CSAFSGPYEQYF
>.|TRBJ2-2|TRBV25-1
CASEALFPLAGVAGELFF
>.|TRBJ2-3|TRBV29-1
CSTSGAGTDTQYF
>.|TRBJ2-5|TRBV4-1
CASSQDLRGGPQETQYF
>.|TRBJ1-6|TRBV3-1/TRBV3-2
CASSLWGVPLHF
>.|TRBJ1-5|TRBV6-7
CASSYGHQPQHF
>.|TRBJ2-7|TRBV9
CASSVGGTGGYEQYF
>.|TRBJ2-3|TRBV10-2
CAIKLLAGDQDTQYF
>.|TRBJ2-1|TRBV10-3
CAISEQEGTYNEQFF
>few|TRBJ2-7|TRBV6-5
CASSRGTESSYEQYF
>.|TRBJ1-6|TRBV7-9
CASAGTGGSYSPLHF
>.|TRBJ1-4|TRBV16
CASSQSFGGGEKLFF
>few|TRBJ2-5|TRBV6-5
CASSSDAETGETQYF
>.|TRBJ1-5|TRBV19
CASSKVAGGSNQPQHF
>.|TRBJ1-3|TRBV5-1
CASSLDRGNTIYF
>.|TRBJ2-3|TRBV2
CASSIMGVRGSTDTQYF